These 10 T cell receptor beta chains were all obtained from the same sample, sequenced in a study of blood T cells in healthy people across ages. For the second PCR, which ran for about 6 to 11 cycles, a sample-barcoded 5' primer and a J-beta primer mix were used. Each CDR3 protein is one row after TCRdb ran MiXCR on the 5' RACE reads. The data contain about 800,000 distinct CDR3 sequences, about 62% of them seen just once; the ten biggest clones take up around 20%. Sequenced: blood. All receptors derive from a man younger than 45 in good health.

This chain joins TRBV6-6 and TRBJ1-1; D ambiguous. CDR3 length equals 15 residues. Germline V gives CDR1 MNHNY, CDR2 SVGAGI (reference sequence). V shed 2 bases and J shed 1 base, with 11 bases lying between them. The CDR3 is CASSYGYPKNTEAFF. As DNA, the CDR3 is TGTGCCAGCAGTTACGGGTACCCGAAGAACACTGAAGCTTTCTTT.

The chain employs TRBV20-1 and TRBJ2-1, with TRBD2 matching over 14 bases. The junction had 4 bases not matched to a gene; V was cut back by 6 bases and J by 6 bases. The CDR3 covers 14 residues. Germline assignment: CDR1 DFQATT and CDR2 SNEGSKA (reference sequence). CDR3 DNA sequence: TGCAGTGCGATGACTAGCGGGGGGGCCAATGAGCAGTTCTTC. As protein: CSAMTSGGANEQFF.

The V and J genes are TRBV20-1 and TRBJ1-6; weak D call: TRBD1 (5 bases). The CDR3 extends over 17 amino acids. CDR1 is DFQATT, CDR2 SNEGSKA, per germline (reference sequence). Trimming removed 0 bases from V and 5 bases from J, with 17 bases in between. The CDR3 protein is CSARDERQGRDNSPLHF. For the CDR3, the DNA is TGCAGTGCTAGAGATGAGAGGCAGGGTAGGGATAATTCACCCCTCCACTTT.

This clonotype appeared a few times. This chain links TRBV14 with TRBJ2-3, with D possibly TRBD2 on 5 matching bases. V lost 2 bases and J lost 2, with 11 bases in between. From germline, CDR1 is SGHDN and CDR2 FVKESK. This CDR3 is built from 15 residues. CDR3: CASSQSSDSTDTQYF. The CDR3 nucleotides are TGTGCCAGCAGCCAATCTTCGGACTCCACAGATACGCAGTATTTT.

The V and J genes are TRBV7-2 and TRBJ2-4, with D possibly matching TRBD2 (6 bases). The CDR3 spans 13 residues. V was clipped by 1 base and J by 13 bases, with 14 bases between them. Germline V gives CDR1 SGHTA, CDR2 FQGNSA. The CDR3 protein is CASSLVTGVEQYF. CDR3 DNA sequence: TGTGCCAGCAGCTTAGTTACGGGGGTGGAGCAGTACTTC.

The chain couples TRBV20-1 to TRBJ2-7; D not certain. Trimming took 6 bases from V and 3 from J, leaving 27 bases between them. Germline V gene sequence: CDR1 DFQATT, CDR2 SNEGSKA (reference sequence). CDR3 length equals 17 residues. The CDR3 nucleotides are TGCAGTGCCCCACCCCTCAGTGCCCACCCTCAACTCTACGAGCAGTACTTC. Its protein is CSAPPLSAHPQLYEQYF.

J is TRBJ1-5 and V is TRBV20-1; 7 bases match TRBD1. The CDR3 is 16 amino acids. Germline CDR1 and CDR2: DFQATT and SNEGSKA (reference sequence). Trimming removed 6 bases from V and 1 base from J; junction bases left unmatched: 12. CDR3 residues: CSAKQGRGFSNQPQHF. The DNA for the CDR3 is TGCAGTGCAAAACAGGGGAGGGGGTTCAGCAATCAGCCCCAGCATTTT.

The chain recombines TRBV12-3 or TRBV12-4 with TRBJ1-5, with D uncertain. Trimming stripped 4 bases from V and 3 bases from J, with 10 bases between. The CDR3 runs to 14 residues. CDR3 coding DNA: TGTGCCAGCAGTTCGCCGGCCCTCAATCAGCCCCAGCATTTT. The encoded protein is CASSSPALNQPQHF.

The gene calls are TRBV5-1 and TRBJ2-1; 14 bases agree with TRBD2. The CDR3 extends over 17 amino acids. CDR1 SGHRS and CDR2 YFSETQ come from the germline V gene. J lost 0 bases, V lost 4 bases, and 3 bases had no gene match. The CDR3 is CASSRTSGGTSYNEQFF. In DNA, the CDR3 is TGCGCCAGCAGCAGGACTAGCGGGGGGACCTCCTACAATGAGCAGTTCTTC.

This clonotype was seen repeatedly, ten times or more. CDR3: CASSLVLAGGLGQETQYF. CDR3 in DNA: TGTGCCAGCAGCTTAGTCCTAGCGGGGGGGTTGGGCCAAGAGACCCAGTACTTC. The gene calls are TRBV7-2 and TRBJ2-5, with TRBD2 identical over 12 bases. The length of the CDR3 is 18 residues. Germline CDR1 is SGHTA and CDR2 is FQGNSA. V dropped 1 base and J dropped 1; count of bases not matched to a gene: 7.